Listed below are T cell receptor beta chains from one sample, sequenced in a study of shared T cell receptors in the human thymus. Measured with immunoSEQ multiplex PCR; TCRdb has only the in-frame clones, and not every one. This repertoire shows more than 550,000 clones, roughly 86% found once; its top ten account for 0.0094%. The same data also contributed to another study, on human thymus T cells.

Sequenced material: thymocytes. Receptors were obtained from a boy under three years old with a congenital heart defect. Each CDR3 is given with its conserved first and last residue. The order of the fields is V gene, J gene, clone size, D gene, CDR3 protein, CDR3 DNA. A D gene is named only where the DNA matches it firmly. Size is omitted from some rows. Given values are once, few, many or a class for expanded clones.

>TRBV11-2|TRBJ1-6|NA|NA
CASSLAAGGMSLHF
TGTGCCAGCAGCTTAGCCGCGGGAGGAATGTCCCTCCACTTT
>TRBV4-3|TRBJ2-3|NA|NA
CASSQDEERRELATQYF
TGCGCCAGCAGCCAAGATGAGGAAAGACGGGAGTTAGCTACGCAGTATTTT
>TRBV6-5|TRBJ1-1|once|NA
CASSYSNSEAFF
TGTGCCAGCAGTTACTCGAACAGTGAAGCTTTCTTT
>TRBV27|TRBJ2-5|NA|TRBD1
CASSTLRDRGWETQYF
TGTGCCAGCAGTACCCTCCGGGACAGGGGTTGGGAGACCCAGTACTTC
>TRBV5-8|TRBJ2-7|NA|NA
CASRDEQYF
TGTGCCAGCCGGGACGAGCAGTACTTC
>TRBV28|TRBJ2-7|NA|TRBD1
CASSTPGTGSYEQYF
TGTGCCAGCAGTACCCCCGGGACAGGCTCCTACGAGCAGTACTTC
>TRBV6-5|TRBJ2-7|few|TRBD1
CASSFSQGDEQYF
TGTGCCAGCAGTTTCTCACAGGGGGACGAGCAGTACTTC
>TRBV30|TRBJ2-7|once|NA
CAWSPGSEQYF
TGTGCCTGGAGTCCAGGGTCCGAGCAGTACTTC
>TRBV7-3|TRBJ2-5|once|TRBD1
CASSPTGDGQETQYF
TGTGCCAGCAGCCCCACAGGGGACGGGCAAGAGACCCAGTACTTC
>TRBV6-7|TRBJ2-7|NA|NA
CASSYPGGEYEQYF
TGTGCCAGCAGTTACCCCGGAGGGGAGTACGAGCAGTACTTC
>TRBV30|TRBJ1-6|NA|TRBD1
CAWNHDRVDSPLHF
TGTGCCTGGAACCACGACAGGGTAGACTCACCCCTCCACTTT
>TRBV5-1|TRBJ1-2|NA|TRBD1
CASSLIFRTGPTGSYGYTF
TGCGCCAGCAGCTTGATATTCCGGACAGGACCTACAGGAAGCTATGGCTACACCTTC
>TRBV19|TRBJ1-2|NA|TRBD1
CASSRRGQVTAGYTF
TGTGCCAGTAGTAGGAGGGGACAGGTGACGGCGGGCTACACCTTC
>TRBV28|TRBJ1-1|NA|NA
CASTSLGGAEAFF
TGTGCCAGCACCTCCCTGGGGGGAGCTGAAGCTTTCTTT
>TRBV12-5|TRBJ1-1|NA|NA
CASGFRGMNTEAFF
TGTGCTAGTGGTTTTCGAGGCATGAACACTGAAGCTTTCTTT
>TRBV4-1|TRBJ2-1|NA|TRBD2
CASSQGTSGTHNEQFF
TGCGCCAGCAGCCAAGGGACTAGCGGGACACACAATGAGCAGTTCTTC
>TRBV6-6|TRBJ1-1|NA|NA
CASGQEENTEAFF
TGTGCCAGCGGTCAGGAGGAGAACACTGAAGCTTTCTTT